Listed below are T cell receptor beta chains from one sample, sequenced in a study of beta chain features in type 1 diabetes. The method was immunoSEQ multiplex PCR; TCRdb's version includes in-frame clones alone and lacks a portion of them. Among more than 120,000 clones listed, around 13% were seen once. Material: central memory CD4+ T cells from blood. These receptors all stem from a man aged 18 to 29 with type 1 diabetes. The CDR3 runs from the conserved cysteine through the conserved F or W. The D gene is left open where the match is weak. Some rows mark clone size as missing; the rest say once, few, many or name a class of expanded clone.

V	size	J	D	CDR3	DNA
TRBV5-1	few	TRBJ1-1	NA	CASSEGGAGETEAFF	TGCGCCAGCTCGGAGGGCGGGGCCGGTGAGACTGAAGCTTTCTTT
TRBV7-6	few	TRBJ2-3	NA	CASSLGGLSDTQYF	TGTGCCAGCAGCTTGGGGGGACTGTCGGATACGCAGTATTTT
TRBV5-1	NA	TRBJ1-6	NA	CASSLEIFSRQDNSPLHF	TGCGCCAGCAGCCTGGAGATTTTTTCGAGACAGGATAATTCACCCCTCCACTTT
TRBV7-2	NA	TRBJ1-5	NA	CASSSWVGASQPQHF	TGTGCCAGCAGCTCCTGGGTGGGGGCATCGCAGCCCCAGCATTTT
TRBV29-1	few	TRBJ1-1	NA	CSSQEGGEAFF	TGCAGCTCCCAAGAGGGGGGTGAAGCTTTCTTT
TRBV11-2	NA	TRBJ1-1	TRBD1	CASSLESSGQGSLNTEAFF	TGTGCCAGCAGCTTAGAATCTTCTGGACAGGGGAGTCTGAACACTGAAGCTTTCTTT
TRBV11-2	few	TRBJ2-1	TRBD1	CASSLGPGGYNEQFF	TGTGCCAGCAGCTTAGGGCCAGGGGGCTACAATGAGCAGTTCTTC
TRBV5-4	NA	TRBJ2-1	NA	CASRNMTSYNEQFF	TGTGCCAGCAGGAATATGACCTCCTACAATGAGCAGTTCTTC
TRBV27	few	TRBJ1-1	TRBD1	CASSLALGQGIPEAFF	TGTGCCAGCAGTTTAGCGTTGGGACAGGGGATTCCTGAAGCTTTCTTT
TRBV28	few	TRBJ2-7	NA	CASALNYEQYF	TGTGCCAGCGCCTTGAACTACGAGCAGTACTTC
TRBV7-9	NA	TRBJ1-4	NA	CASSLSVEKLFF	TGTGCCAGCAGCCTCTCGGTAGAAAAACTGTTTTTT
TRBV6-5	NA	TRBJ2-4	NA	CASRDPGSENIQYF	TGTGCCAGCAGAGATCCGGGATCCGAAAACATTCAGTACTTC
TRBV27	many	TRBJ1-5	NA	CASSLRVSNQPQHF	TGTGCCAGCAGTTTAAGGGTTAGCAATCAGCCCCAGCATTTT
TRBV30	few	TRBJ1-2	NA	CAWSRGQEDYGYTF	TGTGCCTGGAGTCGGGGACAAGAAGACTATGGCTACACCTTC
TRBV30	NA	TRBJ1-5	NA	CAWSVMGGSHQPQHF	TGTGCCTGGAGTGTAATGGGCGGTTCCCATCAGCCCCAGCATTTT
TRBV7-6	few	TRBJ2-1	NA	CASSLAGQGEQFF	TGTGCCAGCAGCTTAGCTGGCCAGGGTGAGCAGTTCTTC
TRBV19	few	TRBJ1-2	NA	CAGFIANYGYTF	TGTGCCGGGTTCATAGCTAACTATGGCTACACCTTC
TRBV7-2	NA	TRBJ1-2	NA	CASSSSGVYFGYTF	TGTGCCAGCAGCTCATCGGGGGTTTATTTTGGCTACACCTTC
TRBV5-1	few	TRBJ1-4	NA	CASSFLSGEEKLFF	TGCGCCAGCAGCTTTCTTTCCGGGGAGGAAAAACTGTTTTTT
TRBV6-1	few	TRBJ1-1	NA	CASTEGTEAFF	TGTGCCAGCACGGAGGGTACTGAAGCTTTCTTT
TRBV7-9	few	TRBJ1-5	NA	CASSRPDSGQPQHF	TGTGCCAGCAGTCGCCCTGATAGTGGTCAGCCCCAGCATTTT
TRBV5-4	NA	TRBJ1-4	NA	CASSLERGGEKLFF	TGTGCCAGCAGCTTGGAGAGGGGTGGTGAAAAACTGTTTTTT
TRBV19	NA	TRBJ1-1	NA	CASSIGPPKGRNTEAFF	TGTGCCAGTAGTATAGGCCCCCCGAAGGGGAGGAACACTGAAGCTTTCTTT
TRBV6-6	few	TRBJ2-1	TRBD1	CASSLDRGPGDEQFF	TGTGCCAGCAGCCTCGACAGGGGGCCGGGAGATGAGCAGTTCTTC
TRBV21-1	few	TRBJ2-7	NA	CASSNLPIGQPYEQYF	TGTGCCAGCAGCAACCTGCCAATCGGACAACCCTACGAGCAGTACTTC
TRBV5-1	NA	TRBJ2-3	NA	CASSGGTASTDTQYF	TGCGCCAGCAGCGGTGGGACGGCTAGCACAGATACGCAGTATTTT
TRBV7-9	many	TRBJ2-3	NA	CASGTTDTQYF	TGTGCCAGCGGCACGACAGATACGCAGTATTTT
TRBV25-1	many	TRBJ2-7	TRBD1	CASRGTGGYEQYF	TGTGCCAGCAGAGGGACAGGGGGCTACGAGCAGTACTTC
TRBV18	NA	TRBJ2-4	TRBD1	CASSQDRANIQYF	TGTGCCAGCTCACAAGACAGGGCAAACATTCAGTACTTC
TRBV5-4	few	TRBJ1-1	NA	CASSDGQIINTEAFF	TGTGCCAGCAGCGACGGACAGATAATTAACACTGAAGCTTTCTTT
TRBV18	few	TRBJ2-7	TRBD1	CASSTGIGNDYEQYF	TGTGCCAGCTCGACAGGGATCGGGAATGACTACGAGCAGTACTTC
TRBV5-1	few	TRBJ2-5	NA	CASSFLDSEETQYF	TGCGCCAGCAGCTTCCTGGACAGCGAAGAGACCCAGTACTTC
TRBV19	few	TRBJ2-5	NA	CASSFSIQETQYF	TGTGCCAGTAGTTTCAGCATCCAAGAGACCCAGTACTTC
TRBV5-1	NA	TRBJ2-5	NA	CASSLGVSTQETQYF	TGCGCCAGCAGCTTGGGGGTCTCGACTCAAGAGACCCAGTACTTC
TRBV5-1	NA	TRBJ2-2	NA	CASSLAGQINTGELFF	TGCGCCAGCAGCTTGGCCGGACAGATCAACACCGGGGAGCTGTTTTTT
TRBV30	few	TRBJ1-1	NA	CAWQRTMNTEAFF	TGTGCCTGGCAAAGAACGATGAACACTGAAGCTTTCTTT
TRBV9	few	TRBJ2-1	NA	CASSVGTGPYNEQFF	TGTGCCAGCAGCGTAGGCACAGGGCCCTACAATGAGCAGTTCTTC
TRBV29-1	few	TRBJ1-5	TRBD1	CSVCSQQGNEPQHF	TGCAGCGTTTGTTCTCAACAGGGGAATGAGCCCCAGCATTTT
TRBV18	NA	TRBJ1-1	NA	CASSPTALNTEAFF	TGTGCCAGCTCACCGACGGCACTGAACACTGAAGCTTTCTTT
TRBV7-2	few	TRBJ2-5	NA	CASSAGGFSETQYF	TGTGCCAGCAGCGCTGGGGGTTTTAGCGAGACCCAGTACTTC
TRBV2	NA	TRBJ2-1	TRBD2	CASSEQGLAEQFF	TGTGCCAGCAGTGAACAAGGACTAGCGGAGCAGTTCTTC
TRBV5-1	NA	TRBJ1-1	NA	CASSLSAGATEAFF	TGCGCCAGCAGCTTGAGTGCGGGGGCCACTGAAGCTTTCTTT
TRBV29-1	NA	TRBJ2-7	NA	CSANPGVGSQEQYF	TGCAGCGCCAACCCGGGTGTGGGGTCGCAAGAGCAGTACTTC
TRBV9	few	TRBJ2-2	NA	CASSPRGGQFNTGELFF	TGTGCCAGCAGCCCCAGGGGGGGACAGTTTAACACCGGGGAGCTGTTTTTT
TRBV18	few	TRBJ1-1	NA	CASSPGVEAFF	TGTGCCAGCTCACCAGGAGTTGAAGCTTTCTTT
TRBV5-1	NA	TRBJ2-2	NA	CASSLKVDDTGELFF	TGCGCCAGCAGCTTGAAGGTAGACGACACCGGGGAGCTGTTTTTT
TRBV5-1	NA	TRBJ2-5	TRBD1	CASSLAGQDQETQYF	TGCGCCAGCAGCTTGGCCGGACAGGATCAAGAGACCCAGTACTTC
TRBV7-9	NA	TRBJ1-2	NA	CASSLGTAGGYTF	TGTGCCAGCAGCCTTGGGACCGCCGGAGGCTACACCTTC